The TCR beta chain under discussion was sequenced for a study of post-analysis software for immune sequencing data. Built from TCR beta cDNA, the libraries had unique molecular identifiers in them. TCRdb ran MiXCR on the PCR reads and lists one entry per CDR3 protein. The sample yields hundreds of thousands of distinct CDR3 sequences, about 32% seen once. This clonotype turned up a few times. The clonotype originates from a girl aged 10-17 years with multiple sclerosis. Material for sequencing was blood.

The CDR3 here is CASSQGVSPAETQYF. As DNA, the CDR3 is TGCGCCAGCAGCCAAGGGGTCTCTCCCGCGGAGACCCAGTACTTC. The V and J genes are TRBV4-3 and TRBJ2-5; D gene ambiguous. This CDR3 is built from 15 residues. CDR1 is LGHNA, CDR2 YSLEER, per germline. V was clipped by 1 base and J by 5 bases, with 14 bases between them.